Each of the 10 T cell receptor beta chains below was sequenced from the same sample in a study of Ad26.COV2.S vaccination and SARS-CoV-2 variants. This table comes from immunoSEQ multiplex PCR, and its TCRdb copy is limited to in-frame clones, with some not included. Among 300,000 to 400,000 clones listed, under 95% were seen once. The starting material was peripheral blood, obtained after recovery from COVID-19. Source of these receptors: a human donor who had recovered from COVID-19.

V gene TRBV10-1 combines with J gene TRBJ2-3; the match to TRBD1 covers 9 bases. Germline CDR1 reads WNHNN; CDR2 reads SYGVQD (reference sequence). The CDR3 is 14 amino acids. V gave up 6 bases and J gave up 6 bases; unmatched junction bases: 7. CDR3 residues: CASSRDRAIDTQYF. The CDR3 nucleotides read TGCGCCAGCAGCCGGGACAGGGCCATCGATACGCAGTATTTT.

This clone was seen a few times. The chain combines TRBV2 with TRBJ1-5; tentative D call: TRBD1 (5 bases). CDR3 size: 17 residues. Trimming stripped 3 bases from V and 0 bases from J, with 15 bases between. CDR1 and CDR2 from the germline V gene are SNHLY and FYNNEI. The CDR3 DNA is TGTGCCAGCAGTGAGCAGGGTGGGAGATATAGCAATCAGCCCCAGCATTTT. Amino acids: CASSEQGGRYSNQPQHF.

This chain connects TRBV12-3 or TRBV12-4 to TRBJ1-5; D might be TRBD1 (5 bases). The CDR3 covers 11 residues. Trimming pared 6 bases from V and 9 bases from J, leaving 9 bases between. CDR3 in DNA: TGTGCCAGCAGCAGGGAGGGGCCCCAGCATTTT. This sequence encodes CASSREGPQHF.

The chain employs TRBV9 and TRBJ2-1; D is unresolved. Trimming cost V 3 bases and J 5 bases, with 6 bases left between them. This CDR3 spans 12 amino acids. Germline lookup yields CDR1 SGDLS and CDR2 YYNGEE. CDR3 region: CASSAWDNEQFF. CDR3 DNA sequence: TGTGCCAGCAGCGCCTGGGACAATGAGCAGTTCTTC.

The V and J genes are TRBV7-2 and TRBJ1-6; 7 bases line up with TRBD1. Germline V gene sequence: CDR1 SGHTA, CDR2 FQGNSA. V gave up 2 bases and J gave up 0 bases; unmatched junction bases: 7. The CDR3 contains 18 residues. CDR3 nucleotide sequence: TGTGCCAGCAGCTTACATCCGGGACAGAGCTCCTATAATTCACCCCTCCACTTT. It specifies CASSLHPGQSSYNSPLHF.

Details on this clone: Compared with germline, one end of the junction differs, possibly owing to a read error. The rearrangement joins TRBV6-2 or TRBV6-3 to TRBJ1-1, with 10 bases fitting TRBD1. Germline loops: CDR1 MNHEY, CDR2 SVGEGT. This CDR3 is 13 amino acids long. DNA for the CDR3: TGTGCCAGCAGTTACTCAGACAGGGGGCAGAAGGCATTT. It yields the protein CASSYSDRGQKAF.

This sequence joins TRBV12-5 and TRBJ1-2; 12 nucleotides line up with TRBD1. Trimming took 5 bases from V and 2 from J; bases not matched to a gene: 6. Germline-derived CDR1 and CDR2 are LGHNT and FRNRAP. This CDR3 region has 16 residues. The CDR3 spells CASGTGQGAVNYGYTF. In nucleotides, the CDR3 is TGTGCTAGTGGTACGGGACAGGGGGCGGTGAACTATGGCTACACCTTC.

The chain carries TRBV6-5 and TRBJ1-2; a weak D match, TRBD1 (5 bases). The CDR3 spans 11 residues. From germline, CDR1 is MNHEY and CDR2 SVGAGI. Trimming left V 4 bases short and J 6 bases short, with 6 bases between. The CDR3 loop is CASSSGNGYTF. The CDR3 nucleotides are TGTGCCAGCAGTTCAGGGAATGGCTACACCTTC.

The gene calls are TRBV6-2 or TRBV6-3 and TRBJ1-6; D not certain. The CDR3 is 15 amino acids. Trimming removed 5 bases at V and 7 bases at J, with 15 bases between. The germline V gene has CDR1 MNHEY and CDR2 SVGEGT. CDR3 sequence: CASSPGGSGNSPLHF. The CDR3 coding sequence is TGTGCCAGCAGTCCAGGTGGTTCGGGCAATTCACCCCTCCACTTT.

This chain uses TRBV6-5 with TRBJ1-6; D remains ambiguous. V was pared by 5 bases and J by 4 bases, with 6 bases between. The CDR3 has 13 amino acids. Germline V gene lookup returns CDR1 MNHEY and CDR2 SVGAGI. The CDR3 DNA reads TGTGCCAGCAGTCTCGAGTATAATTCACCCCTCCACTTT. The encoded protein is CASSLEYNSPLHF.